A selection of T cell receptor beta chains follows, all from one sample in a study of blood T cell repertoires in COVID-19. The method was immunoSEQ multiplex PCR; TCRdb's version includes in-frame clones alone and lacks a portion of them. This sample carries about 240,000 clones, approximately 84% of them seen once, and the ten largest clones take about 3.3%. The sample consisted of PBMCs or T cells enriched from blood (not recorded which). Every receptor here comes from a woman aged 40 to 50 with acute COVID-19. Each CDR3 is given with its conserved first and last residue.

v_call cdr3_aa
TRBV9 CASSSEGRGRYTGELFF
TRBV7-3 CASSPRLAGGPHEQFF
TRBV5-1 CASSLDGQGSYEQYF
TRBV3-1/TRBV3-2 CASSGSQSSYEQYF
TRBV4-1 CASSHLAELFF
TRBV11-2 CASSTEGAGGTDTQYF
TRBV27 CASSTLGLANNEQFF
TRBV5-1 CASSLGRGTQYF
TRBV6-1 CASSEGVRGRTDTQYF
TRBV5-1 CASSLGTGSGNNEQFF
TRBV9 CASSAGPGSTYEQYF
TRBV28 CASTLGREISYEQYF
TRBV6-5 CASGQGALDEQFF
TRBV5-1 CASSKGVNTEAFF
TRBV11-3 CASSTRTGGSTEAFF
TRBV2 CASSTSGRNTGELFF
TRBV11-2 CASSPGTGDYGYTF
TRBV19 CASSTTGTNPEAFF
TRBV7-7 CTSSLVPTSSPPSSYNEQFF
TRBV14 CASSQDWRTGGTGELFF
TRBV27 CASSWGQGYEQYF
TRBV23-1 CASRPGGYSYNEQFF
TRBV5-4 CASSLDGETQYF
TRBV3-1/TRBV3-2 CASSSDTSHHEQYF
TRBV7-9 CASSGRERFYEQYF
TRBV18 CASSRGTSGRSEQFF
TRBV5-4 CASSLSGGRGETQYF
TRBV6-5 CASSYSRQGADYGYTF
TRBV5-6 CASSLRGYAETQYF
TRBV2 CASSGGRGVFEKLFF
TRBV7-9 CASSLGSYGYTF
TRBV6-1 CASSEGGQLANYGYTF
TRBV6-5 CASRPYRGLYEQYF
TRBV11-3 CASSLRNSDEQFF